Below, 20 T cell receptor beta chains from the same sample are listed, as sequenced in a study of vaccination effects on CD4 cells after COVID-19. The table came from immunoSEQ multiplex PCR; TCRdb's copy has only in-frame clones and leaves some out. Among some 70,000 clones listed, roughly 80% were seen once. For these receptors, no antigen is known. CD4+ T cell isolation took place after approximately ten days of culture. BNT162b2 vaccine or mRNA-1273 vaccine was given to participants in two doses. The sample consisted of CD4+ T cells from PBMCs cultured without peptide, taken after COVID-19 vaccination. Receptors originate from a human donor who received a COVID-19 vaccine.

The rearrangement joins TRBV19 to TRBJ2-5; D gene uncertain. The CDR3 contains 13 residues. Germline CDR1 reads LNHDA; CDR2 reads SQIVND (reference sequence). The V end was cut by 3 bases, the J end by 2 bases, with 7 bases between. As DNA, the CDR3 is TGTGCCAGTAGTATCGGATCACAAGAGACCCAGTACTTC. It encodes CASSIGSQETQYF.

The chain carries TRBV2 and TRBJ2-7, with D possibly TRBD1 on 5 matching bases. Germline V lookup: CDR1 SNHLY, CDR2 FYNNEI. V was clipped by 2 bases and J by 6 bases, with 11 bases between them. The CDR3 is 13 amino acids. This CDR3 reads CASSESRAGEQYV. For the CDR3, the DNA is TGTGCCAGCAGTGAATCCAGGGCCGGCGAGCAGTACGTC.

This chain connects TRBV12-5 to TRBJ2-5; no clear D gene. The germline V and J ends were trimmed by 5 bases and 4 bases, with 5 bases remaining between them. CDR1 is LGHNT, CDR2 FRNRAP, per germline. The CDR3 spans 11 residues. The CDR3 region is CASGPRETQYF. The CDR3 nucleotides are TGTGCTAGTGGTCCCCGAGAGACCCAGTACTTC.

This chain uses TRBV6-5 with TRBJ2-5; TRBD2 is a possible D gene (6 bases). The germline gives CDR1 MNHEY, CDR2 SVGAGI. Deletions cut 8 bases from V and 5 bases from J, with 18 bases between. The CDR3 is 14 residues long. DNA of the CDR3: TGTGCCAGCCGTCGGGGGTTAGGTGGGGAGACCCAGTACTTC. This translates into CASRRGLGGETQYF.

The chain recombines TRBV19 with TRBJ1-3; D not resolved. This CDR3 contains 17 residues. Germline values: CDR1 LNHDA, CDR2 SQIVND (reference sequence). V was clipped by 7 bases and J by 0 bases, with 19 bases between them. CDR3 sequence reads: CASTSRERRLSGNTIYF. The DNA of the CDR3 is TGTGCCAGTACCTCCCGCGAGCGGAGACTCTCTGGAAACACCATATATTTT.

This clone was observed a handful of times. The chain joins TRBV6-2 or TRBV6-3 to TRBJ1-6; D gene uncertain. This CDR3 region has 14 residues. Germline values: CDR1 MNHEY, CDR2 SVGEGT. V lost 4 bases and J lost 8, with 12 bases in between. The CDR3 DNA reads TGTGCCAGCAGTTCCTTCCGGCCGTATTCACCCCTCCACTTT. Its translation is CASSSFRPYSPLHF.

The chain has TRBV3-1 (or the pseudogene TRBV3-2) and TRBJ1-6; TRBD1 matches 8 bases. With 1 base clipped from V and 4 bases from J, the junction kept 6 bases outside the gene matches. The CDR3 runs to 17 residues. Germline loops: CDR1 LGHDT, CDR2 YNNKEL (reference sequence). The CDR3 sequence: CASSQGVQGVYNSPLHF. CDR3 in DNA: TGTGCCAGCAGCCAAGGTGTACAGGGGGTGTATAATTCACCCCTCCACTTT.

The rearrangement joins TRBV11-2 to TRBJ1-4; D is perhaps TRBD1 (5 bases). The CDR3 is made up of 15 amino acids. Germline V CDR1 and CDR2: SGHAT, FQNNGV. Trimming cost V 5 bases and J 5 bases, with 15 bases left between them. CDR3 DNA sequence: TGTGCCAGCAGCCCCGAACGGCAGGGAAATGAAAAACTGTTTTTT. Protein product: CASSPERQGNEKLFF.

The rearrangement links TRBV4-1 to TRBJ1-5; D is possibly TRBD1 (5 bases). V lost 1 base to trimming and J lost 6 bases, with 16 bases between them. The CDR3 has 16 residues. From germline, CDR1 is MGHRA and CDR2 YSYEKL. The CDR3 region has the DNA TGCGCCAGCAGCCAAGTCATTATCGGGGGTACTCAGCCCCAGCATTTT. Protein: CASSQVIIGGTQPQHF.

The chain employs TRBV24-1 and TRBJ1-1, with TRBD1 matching 8 bases. The CDR3 is made up of 15 amino acids. With 4 bases clipped from V and 1 base from J, the junction kept 4 bases outside the gene matches. Germline assignment: CDR1 KGHDR and CDR2 SFDVKD. This CDR3 is CATSDATGANTEAFF. For the CDR3, the DNA is TGTGCCACCAGTGACGCGACAGGGGCGAACACTGAAGCTTTCTTT.

The chain combines TRBV24-1 with TRBJ1-1; no clear D gene. V was clipped by 3 bases and J by 5 bases, with 6 bases between them. This CDR3 has 12 residues. Germline CDR1 and CDR2: KGHDR and SFDVKD. CDR3 nucleotides: TGTGCCACCAGTGATGGACTAACTGAAGCTTTCTTT. It encodes CATSDGLTEAFF.

This clone was detected only a few times. The chain employs TRBV2 and TRBJ2-7, with 7 bases lining up with TRBD1. In germline, CDR1 is SNHLY, CDR2 FYNNEI. J was trimmed by 3 bases and V by 7 bases; bases with no gene match: 6. There are 13 residues in the CDR3. The CDR3 bases are TGTGCCAGCACCTCGGGACAGTTCTACGAGCAGTACGTC. Translated: CASTSGQFYEQYV.

The chain combines TRBV5-1 with TRBJ2-3; 7 bases agree with TRBD2. V gave up 4 bases and J gave up 0 bases; unmatched junction bases: 8. The CDR3 is made up of 16 amino acids. Looked up from germline, CDR1 is SGHRS and CDR2 is YFSETQ. In DNA, the CDR3 is TGCGCCAGCAGCCGGTACGAAGCGGGAAGCACAGATACGCAGTATTTT. As protein: CASSRYEAGSTDTQYF.

This clone was recorded once. The rearrangement links TRBV6-5 to TRBJ2-4; 8 bases line up with TRBD1. CDR1 and CDR2 (germline): MNHEY, SVGAGI. Losses at the gene ends were 5 bases for V and 7 bases for J; bases not matched to a gene: 10. The CDR3 runs to 15 residues. In DNA form, the CDR3 reads TGTGCCAGCAGTCAGACAGGGGAGAGTGGGAACATTCAGTACTTC. This encodes CASSQTGESGNIQYF.

This sequence joins TRBV2 and TRBJ2-2, with a weak D call TRBD2 (6 bases). This CDR3 has 15 residues. Per the germline V gene, CDR1 is SNHLY and CDR2 is FYNNEI. V dropped 10 bases and J dropped 2 bases, with 17 bases sitting between them. In nucleotides, the CDR3 is TGTGCCATAAGGAGGGGCAGCGAAAACACCGGGGAGCTGTTTTTT. Encoded protein: CAIRRGSENTGELFF.

This clone showed up just a few times. This chain links TRBV5-6 with TRBJ1-3, with TRBD1 matching 7 bases. The V gene's germline CDR1 is SGHDT and CDR2 YYEEEE. V lost 4 bases to trimming and J lost 0 bases; unmatched junction nucleotides: 10. The CDR3 runs to 17 residues. DNA for the CDR3: TGTGCCAGCAGCCGACGGACAGGATTGCTCTCTGGAAACACCATATATTTT. Translation gives CASSRRTGLLSGNTIYF.

The V and J genes are TRBV7-8 and TRBJ1-1; D is perhaps TRBD1 (5 bases). The V gene lost 5 bases and the J gene lost 3 bases, with 13 bases spanning the gap. The germline gives CDR1 SGHVS, CDR2 FQNEAQ. The CDR3 is 14 residues long. The CDR3 DNA reads TGTGCCAGCAGCCTCACGACCAGGGACACTGAAGCTTTCTTT. This codes for CASSLTTRDTEAFF.

The V gene is TRBV27, the J gene TRBJ2-2, with D perhaps TRBD2 (5 bases). CDR1 and CDR2 (germline): MNHEY, SMNVEV (reference sequence). CDR3 size: 16 residues. Between the trimmed V and J ends, which lost 1 base and 0 bases, there was a span of 9 bases. In nucleotides, the CDR3 is TGTGCCAGCAGTTTATTTCCAGCGGCGAACACCGGGGAGCTGTTTTTT. Encoded protein: CASSLFPAANTGELFF.

The chain combines TRBV6-1 with TRBJ1-2, with D possibly matching TRBD1 (6 bases). Trimming removed 3 bases at V and 2 bases at J, with 19 bases between. The CDR3 is 17 amino acids. Germline V lookup: CDR1 MNHNS, CDR2 SASEGT. The CDR3 DNA sequence: TGTGCCAGCAGTGACCATGAAACAGGGTCAATAAACTATGGCTACACCTTC. It translates to CASSDHETGSINYGYTF.

This clone was counted a few times. J is TRBJ1-2 and V is TRBV6-1, with 7 bases lining up with TRBD1. The J segment lost 4 bases and the V segment lost 3 bases, leaving 8 bases of the junction unmatched. The CDR3 spans 15 residues. CDR1 is MNHNS and CDR2 is SASEGT in the germline V gene. CDR3 sequence: CASSERQGTFYGYTF. CDR3 sequence (DNA): TGTGCCAGCAGTGAGCGACAGGGCACCTTCTATGGCTACACCTTC.